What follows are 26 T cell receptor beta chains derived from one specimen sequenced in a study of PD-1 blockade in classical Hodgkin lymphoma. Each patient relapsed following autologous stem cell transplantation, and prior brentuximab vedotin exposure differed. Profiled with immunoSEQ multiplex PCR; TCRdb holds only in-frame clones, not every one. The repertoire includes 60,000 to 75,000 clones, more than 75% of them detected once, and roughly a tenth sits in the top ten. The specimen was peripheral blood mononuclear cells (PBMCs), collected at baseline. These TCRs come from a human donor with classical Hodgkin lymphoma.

The chain's CDR3 is CASGSSGSLGEQFF. CDR3 nucleotides: TGTGCTAGTGGTTCATCAGGTAGTTTGGGTGAGCAGTTCTTC. The rearrangement uses TRBV12-5 and TRBJ2-1; D uncertain. This CDR3 has 14 residues. V lost 4 bases to trimming and J lost 9 bases, with 16 bases between them. Germline-derived CDR1 and CDR2 are LGHNT and FRNRAP.

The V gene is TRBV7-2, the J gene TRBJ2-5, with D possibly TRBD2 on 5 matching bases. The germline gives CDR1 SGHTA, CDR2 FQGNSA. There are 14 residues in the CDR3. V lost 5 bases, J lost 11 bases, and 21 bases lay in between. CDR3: CASSPPLQFGEQYF. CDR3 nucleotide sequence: TGTGCCAGCAGCCCCCCGTTACAGTTCGGGGAGCAGTACTTC.

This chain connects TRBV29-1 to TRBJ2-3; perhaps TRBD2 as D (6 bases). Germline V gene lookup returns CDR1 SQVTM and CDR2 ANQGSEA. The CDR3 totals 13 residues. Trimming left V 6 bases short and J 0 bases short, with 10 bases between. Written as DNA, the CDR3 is TGCAGCGTGGCGGGGCCAAGCACAGATACGCAGTATTTT. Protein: CSVAGPSTDTQYF.

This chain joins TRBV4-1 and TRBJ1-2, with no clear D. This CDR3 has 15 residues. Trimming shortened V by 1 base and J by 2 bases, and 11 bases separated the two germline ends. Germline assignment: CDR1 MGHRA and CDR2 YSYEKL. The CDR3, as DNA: TGCGCCAGCAGCCAAGTTTTCAATCCCAACTATGGCTACACCTTC. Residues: CASSQVFNPNYGYTF.

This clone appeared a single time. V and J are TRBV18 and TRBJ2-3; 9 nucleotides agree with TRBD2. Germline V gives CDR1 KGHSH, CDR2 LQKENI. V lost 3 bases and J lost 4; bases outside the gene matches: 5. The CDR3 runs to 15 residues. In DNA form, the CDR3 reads TGTGCCAGCTCACCTGGACTAGCGAAGTCAGATACGCAGTATTTT. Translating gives CASSPGLAKSDTQYF.

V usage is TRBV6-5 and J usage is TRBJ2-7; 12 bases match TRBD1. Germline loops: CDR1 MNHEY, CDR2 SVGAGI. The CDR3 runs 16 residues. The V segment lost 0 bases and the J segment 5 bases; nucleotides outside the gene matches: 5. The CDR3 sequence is CASSYSGTGGSHEQYF. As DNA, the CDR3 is TGTGCCAGCAGTTACTCGGGGACAGGGGGCTCACACGAGCAGTACTTC.

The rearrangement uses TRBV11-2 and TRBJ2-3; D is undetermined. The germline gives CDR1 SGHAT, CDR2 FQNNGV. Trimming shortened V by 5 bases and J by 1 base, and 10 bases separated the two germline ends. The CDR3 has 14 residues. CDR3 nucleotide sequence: TGTGCCAGCAGCCCCCCCCAGGGCACAGATACGCAGTATTTT. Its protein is CASSPPQGTDTQYF.

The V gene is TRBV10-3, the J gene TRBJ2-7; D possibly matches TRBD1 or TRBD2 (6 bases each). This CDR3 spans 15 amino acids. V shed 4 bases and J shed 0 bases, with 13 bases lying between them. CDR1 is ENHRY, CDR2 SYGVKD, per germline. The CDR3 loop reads CAISGGAGSSYEQYF. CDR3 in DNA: TGTGCCATCAGTGGGGGGGCAGGGAGCTCCTACGAGCAGTACTTC.

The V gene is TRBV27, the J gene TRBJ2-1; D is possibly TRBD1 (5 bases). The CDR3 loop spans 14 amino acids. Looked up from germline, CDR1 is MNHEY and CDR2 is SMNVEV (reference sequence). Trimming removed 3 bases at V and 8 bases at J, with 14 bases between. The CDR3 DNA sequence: TGTGCCAGCAGTTTGCTAGGGGTTTCGCATGAGCAGTTCTTC. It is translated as CASSLLGVSHEQFF.

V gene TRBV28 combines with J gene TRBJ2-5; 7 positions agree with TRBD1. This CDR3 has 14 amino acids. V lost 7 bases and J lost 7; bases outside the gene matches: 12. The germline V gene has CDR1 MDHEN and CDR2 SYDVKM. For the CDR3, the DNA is TGTGCCAGCATGAGGGGAACAAACAGGGGGACCCAGTACTTC. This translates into CASMRGTNRGTQYF.

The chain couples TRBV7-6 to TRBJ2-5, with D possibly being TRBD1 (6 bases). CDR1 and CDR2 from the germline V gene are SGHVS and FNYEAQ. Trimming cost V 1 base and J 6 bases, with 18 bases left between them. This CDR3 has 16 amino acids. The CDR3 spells CASSLVVQGLPKTQYF. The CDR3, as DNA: TGTGCCAGCAGCTTAGTGGTTCAGGGGTTACCGAAGACCCAGTACTTC.

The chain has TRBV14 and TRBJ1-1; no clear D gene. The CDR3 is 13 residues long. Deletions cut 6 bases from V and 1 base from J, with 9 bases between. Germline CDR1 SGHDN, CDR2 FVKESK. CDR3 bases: TGTGCCAGCAGTCGGACGGGGAACACTGAAGCTTTCTTT. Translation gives CASSRTGNTEAFF.

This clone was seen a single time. CDR3 region: CATSIVGYEQYF. CDR3 DNA sequence: TGTGCCACCAGCATAGTTGGTTACGAGCAGTACTTC. This chain joins TRBV15 and TRBJ2-7; no reliable D call. The CDR3 runs 12 residues. Germline V gives CDR1 LNHNV, CDR2 YYDKDF (reference sequence). Trimming took 4 bases from V and 4 from J, leaving 8 bases between them.

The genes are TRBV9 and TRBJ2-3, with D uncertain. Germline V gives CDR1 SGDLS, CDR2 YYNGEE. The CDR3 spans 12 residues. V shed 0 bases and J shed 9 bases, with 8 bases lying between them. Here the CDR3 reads CASSVDSQTQYF. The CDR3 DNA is TGTGCCAGCAGCGTAGATAGCCAAACGCAGTATTTT.

The CDR3 bases are TGTGCCAGCAGCCTCGGGCTCAGGGGGCATACTAATGAAAAACTGTTTTTT. Translated, it gives CASSLGLRGHTNEKLFF. The chain is built from TRBV7-9 and TRBJ1-4; TRBD1 aligns across 8 bases. The length of the CDR3 is 17 residues. V lost 5 bases, J lost 2 bases, and 10 bases stayed unmatched. CDR1 is SEHNR, CDR2 FQNEAQ, per germline (reference sequence).

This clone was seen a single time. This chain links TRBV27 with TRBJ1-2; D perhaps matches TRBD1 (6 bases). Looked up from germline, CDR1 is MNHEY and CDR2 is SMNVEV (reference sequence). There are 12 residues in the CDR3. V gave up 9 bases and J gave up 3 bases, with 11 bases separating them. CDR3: CARQGCHYGYTF. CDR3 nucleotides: TGTGCCAGACAGGGTTGTCACTATGGCTACACCTTC.

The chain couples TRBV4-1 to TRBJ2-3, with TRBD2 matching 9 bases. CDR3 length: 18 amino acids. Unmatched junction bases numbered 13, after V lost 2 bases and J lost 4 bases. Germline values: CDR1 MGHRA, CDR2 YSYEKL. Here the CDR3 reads CASSQTDGTSRFPDTQYF. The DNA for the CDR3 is TGCGCCAGCAGCCAAACCGACGGGACTAGCCGCTTCCCAGATACGCAGTATTTT.

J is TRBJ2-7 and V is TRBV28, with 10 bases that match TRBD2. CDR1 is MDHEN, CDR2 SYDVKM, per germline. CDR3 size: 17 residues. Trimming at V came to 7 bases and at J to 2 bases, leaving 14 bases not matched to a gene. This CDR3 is CASTRWLAGEGAYEQYF. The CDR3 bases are TGTGCCAGCACCCGGTGGCTAGCGGGAGAGGGGGCCTACGAGCAGTACTTC.

The CDR3 region has the DNA TGTGCCAGCAGCTCAGAGACTGAAGCCAAAAACATTCAGTACTTC. This gives the protein CASSSETEAKNIQYF. The V call is TRBV7-9, the J call TRBJ2-4; D ambiguous. Germline lookup yields CDR1 SEHNR and CDR2 FQNEAQ (reference sequence). The CDR3 is 15 amino acids. The V and J ends lost 4 bases and 0 bases respectively, with 10 bases between them.

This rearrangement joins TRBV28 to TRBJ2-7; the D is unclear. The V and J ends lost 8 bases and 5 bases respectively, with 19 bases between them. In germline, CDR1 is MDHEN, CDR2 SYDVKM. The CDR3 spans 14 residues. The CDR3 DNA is TGTGCCAGCCTGTCCCAGTACAGTTCCCACGAGCAGTACTTC. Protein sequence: CASLSQYSSHEQYF.

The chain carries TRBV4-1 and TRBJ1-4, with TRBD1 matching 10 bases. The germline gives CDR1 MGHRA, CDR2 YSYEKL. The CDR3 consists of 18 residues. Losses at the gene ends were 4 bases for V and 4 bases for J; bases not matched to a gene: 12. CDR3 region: CASSRGPLGTGDNEKLFF. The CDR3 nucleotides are TGCGCCAGCAGCCGAGGTCCGTTAGGGACAGGGGATAATGAAAAACTGTTTTTT.

The CDR3 region has the DNA TGTGCCAGTAGTATACCCTCCGGGACTAGCGGGAGAAGGGACAATGAGCAGTTCTTC. It encodes CASSIPSGTSGRRDNEQFF. The rearrangement joins TRBV19 to TRBJ2-1; 14 positions match TRBD2. The CDR3 sequence is 19 residues long. Germline assignment: CDR1 LNHDA and CDR2 SQIVND (reference sequence). With 2 bases clipped from V and 5 bases from J, the junction kept 11 bases outside the gene matches.

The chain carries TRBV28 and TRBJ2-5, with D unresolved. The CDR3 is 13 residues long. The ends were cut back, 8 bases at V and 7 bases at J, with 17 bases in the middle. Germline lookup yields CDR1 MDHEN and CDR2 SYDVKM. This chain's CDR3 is CASEPTLTRTQYF. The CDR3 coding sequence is TGTGCCAGCGAGCCGACACTTACCAGGACCCAGTACTTC. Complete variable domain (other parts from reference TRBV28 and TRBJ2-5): DVKVTQSSRYLVKRTGEKVFLECVQDMDHENMFWYRQDPGLGLRLIYFSYDVKMKEKGDIPEGYSVSREKKERFSLILESASTNQTSMYLCASEPTLTRTQYFGPGTRLLVL.

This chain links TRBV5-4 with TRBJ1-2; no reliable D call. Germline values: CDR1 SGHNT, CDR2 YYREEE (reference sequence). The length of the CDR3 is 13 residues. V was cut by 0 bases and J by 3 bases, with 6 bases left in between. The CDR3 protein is CASSLVQDYGYTF. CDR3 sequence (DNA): TGTGCCAGCAGCTTGGTTCAAGACTATGGCTACACCTTC.

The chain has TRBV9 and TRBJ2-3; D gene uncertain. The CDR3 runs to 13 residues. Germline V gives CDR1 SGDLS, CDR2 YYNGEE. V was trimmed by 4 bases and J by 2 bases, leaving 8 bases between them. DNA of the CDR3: TGTGCCAGCAGCTCAAGTGTCACAGATACGCAGTATTTT. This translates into CASSSSVTDTQYF.

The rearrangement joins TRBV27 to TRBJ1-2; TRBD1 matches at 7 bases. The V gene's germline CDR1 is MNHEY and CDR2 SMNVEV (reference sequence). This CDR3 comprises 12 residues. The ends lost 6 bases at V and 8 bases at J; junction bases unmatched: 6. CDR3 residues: CASSSQGWGYTF. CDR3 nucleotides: TGTGCCAGCAGCTCACAGGGGTGGGGCTACACCTTC.